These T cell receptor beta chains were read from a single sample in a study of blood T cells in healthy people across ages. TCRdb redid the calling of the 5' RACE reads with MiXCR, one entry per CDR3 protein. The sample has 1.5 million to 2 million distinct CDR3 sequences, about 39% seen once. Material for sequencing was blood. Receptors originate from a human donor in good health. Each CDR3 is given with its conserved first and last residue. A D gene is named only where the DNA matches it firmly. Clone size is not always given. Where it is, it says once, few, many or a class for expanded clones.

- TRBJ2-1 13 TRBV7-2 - TGTGCCAGCAGTCCCGGGCCCCCCTGGGAGCAGTTCTTC CASSPGPPWEQFF
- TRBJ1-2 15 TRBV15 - TGTGCCACCAGCAGAGATAGGCCAGAAAGCCATGGCTACACCTTC CATSRDRPESHGYTF
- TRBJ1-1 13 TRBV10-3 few TGTGCCATCAGTGATAAGGGTTCTTTTCGAGCTTTCTTT CAISDKGSFRAFF
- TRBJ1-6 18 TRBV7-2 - TGTGCCAGCAGCTTAGGACATGTAGGGCCCTCGGGGAATTCACCCCTCCACTTT CASSLGHVGPSGNSPLHF
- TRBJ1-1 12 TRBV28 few TGTGCCAGCAGTATCGGAAGGGCTGAAGCTTTCTTT CASSIGRAEAFF
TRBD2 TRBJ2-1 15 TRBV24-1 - TGTGCCACCAGTGATTCTAGCGGGATAAGGAATGAGCAGTTCTTC CATSDSSGIRNEQFF
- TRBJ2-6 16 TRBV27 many TGTGCCAGCAGTTTGGGGCCAGGCTCTGGGGCCAACGTCCTGACTTTC CASSLGPGSGANVLTF
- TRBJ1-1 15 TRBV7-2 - TGTGCCAGCAACTCTATGGGGCAGGGGAACACTGAAGCTTTCTTT CASNSMGQGNTEAFF
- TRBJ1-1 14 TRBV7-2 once TGTGCCAGCAGCCTTTTTCCAGCGAACACTGAAGCTTTCTTT CASSLFPANTEAFF
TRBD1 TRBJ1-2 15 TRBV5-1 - TGCGCCAGCAGCTTGCAGGGGGCGAGGTTCCATGGCTACACCTTC CASSLQGARFHGYTF
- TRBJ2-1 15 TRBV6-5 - TGTGCCAGCAGCGACTACCTGAGCTCCTACAATGAGCAGTTCTTC CASSDYLSSYNEQFF
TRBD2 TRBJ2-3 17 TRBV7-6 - TGTGCCAGCAGCCCGCCCGGGGGGGGGCCGGTATCAGATACGCAGTATTTT CASSPPGGGPVSDTQYF
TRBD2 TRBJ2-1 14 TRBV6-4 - TGTGCCAGCAGTGCTAGCGGGGGGTGGAGTGAGCAGTTCTTC CASSASGGWSEQFF
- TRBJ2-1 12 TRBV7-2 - TGTACCAGCAGCCCGTGGGGCAATGAGCAGTTCTTC CTSSPWGNEQFF
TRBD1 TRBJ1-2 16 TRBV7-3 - TGTGCCAGCAGCTTATCAGCCCCGGGACAGGGGTATGGCTACACCTTC CASSLSAPGQGYGYTF
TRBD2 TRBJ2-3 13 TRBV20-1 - TGCAGTGCTAGAACCCCAGCGGGGGATACGCAGTATTTT CSARTPAGDTQYF
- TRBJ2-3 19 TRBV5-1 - TGCGCCAGCAGCTTGTGGGGACAAGCTTCTATCGCTAGCACAGATACGCAGTATTTT CASSLWGQASIASTDTQYF
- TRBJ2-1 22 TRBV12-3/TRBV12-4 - TGTGCCAGCAGTTTAGCGCCAGTTTTCCCGAGGAGCGGGCCGAGCTCCTACAATGAGCAGTTCTTC CASSLAPVFPRSGPSSYNEQFF
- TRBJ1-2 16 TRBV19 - TGTGCCAGTAGTATTCCGCAGGTACGGAGAAACTATGGCTACACCTTC CASSIPQVRRNYGYTF
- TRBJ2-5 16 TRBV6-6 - TGTGCCAGCAGCTCCCCGCGGTCTGCCTACCAAGAGACCCAGTACTTC CASSSPRSAYQETQYF
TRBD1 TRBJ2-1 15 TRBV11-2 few TGTGCCAGCAGCCCGACAGGGATTACCTACAATGAGCAGTTCTTC CASSPTGITYNEQFF
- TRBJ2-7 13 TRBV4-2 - TGTGCCAGCAGCCAAGTTGGTAGTGACGAGCAGTACTTC CASSQVGSDEQYF
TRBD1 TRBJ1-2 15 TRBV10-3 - TGTGCCATCACGCTTGGGACAGGGATCGACTATGGCTACACCTTC CAITLGTGIDYGYTF
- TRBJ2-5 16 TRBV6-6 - TGTGCCAGCAGTTCCCCCCCGATCAGGGGCGGAGAGACCCAGTACTTC CASSSPPIRGGETQYF
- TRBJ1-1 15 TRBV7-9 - TGTGCCAGCAGTAGACGACAGGTCGTGAACACTGAAGCTTTCTTT CASSRRQVVNTEAFF
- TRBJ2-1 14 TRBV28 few TGTGCCAGCAGTTTACCATTACTCCAGAATGAGCAGTTCTTC CASSLPLLQNEQFF
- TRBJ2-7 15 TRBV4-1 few TGCGCCAGCAGCCAAGGGGGGGAAATCCCCTACGAGCAGTACTTC CASSQGGEIPYEQYF
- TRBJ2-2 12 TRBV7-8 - TGTGCCAGCAGACCAAACAGGGATGGGCTGTTTTTT CASRPNRDGLFF
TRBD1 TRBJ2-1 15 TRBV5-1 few TGCGCCAGCAGCTCCCCGGCACAGGGGATGGATGAGCAGTTCTTC CASSSPAQGMDEQFF
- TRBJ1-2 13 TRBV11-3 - TGTGCCAGCAGCTCGACAGGATTGTTTGGCTACACCTTC CASSSTGLFGYTF
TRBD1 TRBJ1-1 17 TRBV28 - TGTGCCAGCAGTCCAAACGAAGGCAGGGGGCCGAACACTGAAGCTTTCTTT CASSPNEGRGPNTEAFF
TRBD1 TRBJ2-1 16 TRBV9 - TGTGCCAGCAGCGTAGAGGCGACAGGGATGTACAATGAGCAGTTCTTC CASSVEATGMYNEQFF
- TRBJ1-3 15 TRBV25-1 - TGTGCCAGCAGTGAGTGGGGCACCTCTGGAAACACCATATATTTT CASSEWGTSGNTIYF
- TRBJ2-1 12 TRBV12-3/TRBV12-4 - TGTGCCAGCAGCCATGACTTTCTAGGGCAGTTCTTC CASSHDFLGQFF
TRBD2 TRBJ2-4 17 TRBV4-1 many TGCGCCAGCAGCCGCCAAGGACTAGCGGGGGGGCTTGACATTCAGTACTTC CASSRQGLAGGLDIQYF